Following are 17 T cell receptor beta chains from one sample sequenced in a study of control samples from healthy donors and cancer patients (dated by TCRdb to the early 2020s). The library was obtained by the immunoSEQ multiplex PCR assay. Held by TCRdb, this immuneACCESS table contains in-frame sequences only and omits some clones. Under half of the omission traces to an unresolved V gene where checked; the cause of the rest is unknown. Across this sample there are about 82,000 clones, with approximately 94% seen only once. The ten largest account for approximately 4.8% of the sample. Sequenced input: blood. The receptor set was obtained from a woman younger than 30 in good health.

The chain uses TRBV20-1 and TRBJ2-5; perhaps TRBD2 as D (5 bases). The CDR3 runs 12 residues. Germline CDR1 reads DFQATT; CDR2 reads SNEGSKA (reference sequence). Trimming took off 6 bases at V and 5 bases at J, with 13 bases between the two ends. CDR3 DNA sequence: TGCAGTGCCAGTTCACAGCGGGAGACCCAGTACTTC. Its protein product is CSASSQRETQYF.

This rearrangement joins TRBV7-9 to TRBJ2-5, with D unclear. Germline CDR1 reads SEHNR; CDR2 reads FQNEAQ (reference sequence). Deletions cut 1 base from V and 0 bases from J, with 6 bases between. The CDR3 totals 14 residues. CDR3: CASSLEHYQETQYF. Here the CDR3 DNA reads TGTGCCAGCAGCTTAGAACACTACCAAGAGACCCAGTACTTC.

This rearrangement joins TRBV7-3 to TRBJ1-5; 10 nucleotides align to TRBD1. Germline V CDR1 and CDR2: SGHTA, FQGTGA. The CDR3 has 17 residues. Trimming took 5 bases from V and 6 from J; bases not matched to a gene: 13. Here the CDR3 DNA reads TGTGCCAGCAGCCCATATACCGGGACAGGGGATTGTCAGCCCCAGCATTTT. Translating it yields CASSPYTGTGDCQPQHF.

This clone has only one observation. The gene calls are TRBV15 and TRBJ2-6; 10 positions match TRBD1. Losses at the gene ends were 4 bases for V and 13 bases for J; bases not matched to a gene: 13. The CDR3 covers 16 residues. Per germline, CDR1 LNHNV and CDR2 YYDKDF (reference sequence). In DNA form, the CDR3 reads TGTGCCACCAGCAACTATTCCGGGACAGGGGTAGATGTCCTGACTTTC. Translated, it gives CATSNYSGTGVDVLTF.

The chain carries TRBV28 and TRBJ1-2; possible D gene TRBD1, 5 bases. Germline CDR1 reads MDHEN; CDR2 reads SYDVKM. Trimming stripped 1 base from V and 6 bases from J, with 12 bases between. The CDR3 consists of 14 residues. As DNA, the CDR3 is TGTGCCAGCAGTTTATCTCCAGGGAAGGATGGCTACACCTTC. As protein: CASSLSPGKDGYTF.

The genes are TRBV27 and TRBJ2-7; perhaps TRBD2 as D (5 bases). V shed 8 bases and J shed 3 bases, with 11 bases lying between them. Germline assignment: CDR1 MNHEY and CDR2 SMNVEV (reference sequence). CDR3 size: 12 residues. The CDR3 sequence is CASGETNYEQYF. In DNA, the CDR3 is TGTGCCAGCGGAGAGACTAACTACGAGCAGTACTTC.

J is TRBJ1-1 and V is TRBV20-1; no firm D call. The CDR3 extends over 11 amino acids. Trimming removed 3 bases at V and 7 bases at J, with 9 bases between. Per the germline V gene, CDR1 is DFQATT and CDR2 is SNEGSKA (reference sequence). CDR3 region: CSARGSGEAFF. The CDR3 DNA sequence: TGCAGTGCTAGGGGATCGGGTGAAGCTTTCTTT.

The chain links TRBV4-1 to TRBJ1-1; TRBD1 matches at 7 bases. J was trimmed by 10 bases and V by 2 bases; bases with no gene match: 10. The CDR3 length is 14 residues. The germline V gene encodes CDR1 MGHRA and CDR2 YSYEKL. As DNA, the CDR3 is TGCGCCAGCAGCCAACCCGGACAGGCGAAGGGAGCTTTCTTT. Protein sequence: CASSQPGQAKGAFF.

This chain connects TRBV28 to TRBJ1-6, with D perhaps matching TRBD1 (6 bases). V dropped 6 bases and J dropped 5 bases, with 11 bases sitting between them. The CDR3 runs to 14 residues. The germline gives CDR1 MDHEN, CDR2 SYDVKM. The chain's CDR3 is CASRGTPNNSPLHF. CDR3 DNA sequence: TGTGCCAGCAGGGGGACACCCAATAATTCACCCCTCCACTTT.

The V gene is TRBV6-1, the J gene TRBJ2-5; 7 positions agree with TRBD1. J gave up 2 bases and V 5 bases, and 8 bases lay outside the gene matches. The germline V gene encodes CDR1 MNHNS and CDR2 SASEGT. The CDR3 spans 15 residues. CDR3 protein: CASSKARGPQETQYF. CDR3 sequence (DNA): TGTGCCAGCAGTAAGGCAAGGGGGCCACAAGAGACCCAGTACTTC.

The genes are TRBV24-1 and TRBJ2-5, with D hard to call. Per the germline V gene, CDR1 is KGHDR and CDR2 is SFDVKD. V was trimmed by 3 bases and J by 7 bases, leaving 17 bases between them. This CDR3 has 15 residues. The CDR3 DNA sequence: TGTGCCACCAGTGATACCCCTGGCGGCCTGGTGACCCAGTACTTC. Translation gives CATSDTPGGLVTQYF.

This chain links TRBV11-2 with TRBJ2-7, with 10 bases matching TRBD1. The germline CDR1 and CDR2 sequences are SGHAT and FQNNGV. J was trimmed by 4 bases and V by 5 bases; bases with no gene match: 8. The CDR3 extends over 15 amino acids. Here the CDR3 DNA reads TGTGCCAGCAGCCCAAGACAGGGGGCAGCGTACGAGCAGTACTTC. It translates to CASSPRQGAAYEQYF.

This rearrangement joins TRBV5-1 to TRBJ2-1, with no clear D. CDR3 size: 15 residues. Germline loops: CDR1 SGHRS, CDR2 YFSETQ. Trimming cost V 4 bases and J 5 bases, with 16 bases left between them. The DNA for the CDR3 is TGCGCCAGCAGCAAAGGACCAACTTCGAACAATGAGCAGTTCTTC. Translating it yields CASSKGPTSNNEQFF.

This rearrangement joins TRBV6-6 to TRBJ2-1, with 7 bases aligning to TRBD1. CDR1 is MNHNY, CDR2 SVGAGI, per germline (reference sequence). CDR3 size: 16 residues. J was trimmed by 7 bases and V by 6 bases; bases with no gene match: 15. CDR3 loop: CASSQRGGASTNEQFF. DNA of the CDR3: TGTGCCAGCAGCCAACGAGGGGGCGCTTCCACGAATGAGCAGTTCTTC.

Concerning this clone: This same CDR3 is encoded by further DNA sequences in the sample. V usage is TRBV5-4 and J usage is TRBJ2-5, with no clear D. The CDR3 is made up of 12 amino acids. Per the germline V gene, CDR1 is SGHNT and CDR2 is YYREEE (reference sequence). V lost 1 base to trimming and J lost 5 bases, with 6 bases between them. As DNA, the CDR3 is TGTGCCAGCAGCTTGCTTGGGGAGACCCAGTACTTC. It is translated as CASSLLGETQYF.

The V gene is TRBV7-2, the J gene TRBJ1-1; weak D call: TRBD1 (6 bases). The CDR3 has 14 amino acids. The ends were cut back, 4 bases at V and 0 bases at J, with 9 bases in the middle. Germline values: CDR1 SGHTA, CDR2 FQGNSA. CDR3 in DNA: TGTGCCAGCAGCTCCGGGACATTGAACACTGAAGCTTTCTTT. Translation: CASSSGTLNTEAFF.

A few counts support this clone. J is TRBJ1-3 and V is TRBV7-2; unclear D gene. This CDR3 region has 13 residues. V was trimmed by 3 bases and J by 4 bases, leaving 7 bases between them. Germline V gene data show CDR1 as SGHTA and CDR2 as FQGNSA. CDR3 sequence: CASSLDVGNTIYF. In nucleotides, the CDR3 is TGTGCCAGCAGCTTGGACGTAGGAAACACCATATATTTT.